The rows below give T cell receptor beta chains drawn from one sample of a study of beta chain features in type 1 diabetes. Using immunoSEQ multiplex PCR, the repertoire was profiled, and TCRdb retains in-frame clones only, with some absent. The table has around 300,000 clones, over 14% seen once. Specimen: naive CD4+ T cells from blood. The receptors derive from a man aged 18 to 29 with type 1 diabetes. CDR3s include the opening cysteine and the closing phenylalanine or tryptophan. The D gene is left open where the match is weak. Not every row has a clone size; where given, it reads once, few, many or a size class.

v_gene: TRBV27
d_gene: -
abundance: -
j_gene: TRBJ1-2
CDR3aa: CASSSLDSGGGYTF
CDR3nt: TGTGCCAGCAGTTCCCTGGACTCAGGAGGCGGCTACACCTTC

v_gene: TRBV30
d_gene: -
abundance: few
j_gene: TRBJ1-4
CDR3aa: CAWSFLTGATNEKLFF
CDR3nt: TGTGCCTGGAGCTTCCTCACAGGAGCAACTAATGAAAAACTGTTTTTT

v_gene: TRBV19
d_gene: TRBD1
abundance: few
j_gene: TRBJ2-5
CDR3aa: CASSSGQGRETQYF
CDR3nt: TGTGCCAGTAGTAGCGGACAGGGACGGGAGACCCAGTACTTC

v_gene: TRBV28
d_gene: TRBD1
abundance: few
j_gene: TRBJ2-1
CDR3aa: CASRKQGVTYNEQFF
CDR3nt: TGTGCCAGCAGAAAACAGGGGGTTACCTACAATGAGCAGTTCTTC

v_gene: TRBV5-1
d_gene: -
abundance: few
j_gene: TRBJ2-5
CDR3aa: CASSLEFGQETQYF
CDR3nt: TGCGCCAGCAGCTTGGAATTCGGCCAAGAGACCCAGTACTTC

v_gene: TRBV4-3
d_gene: -
abundance: -
j_gene: TRBJ2-5
CDR3aa: CASSQDRYQETQYF
CDR3nt: TGCGCCAGCAGCCAAGACAGGTACCAAGAGACCCAGTACTTC

v_gene: TRBV5-4
d_gene: TRBD2
abundance: -
j_gene: TRBJ2-7
CDR3aa: CASSTSMGGEQYF
CDR3nt: TGTGCCAGCAGCACAAGTATGGGGGGGGAGCAGTACTTC

v_gene: TRBV9
d_gene: -
abundance: -
j_gene: TRBJ2-4
CDR3aa: CASSVDPGNIQYF
CDR3nt: TGTGCCAGCAGCGTAGACCCGGGAAACATTCAGTACTTC

v_gene: TRBV28
d_gene: -
abundance: few
j_gene: TRBJ1-1
CDR3aa: CASSLMNTEAFF
CDR3nt: TGTGCCAGCAGTCTTATGAACACTGAAGCTTTCTTT

v_gene: TRBV5-4
d_gene: -
abundance: few
j_gene: TRBJ1-4
CDR3aa: CASSSGQLRDEKLFF
CDR3nt: TGTGCCAGCAGCTCCGGACAACTAAGGGATGAAAAACTGTTTTTT

v_gene: TRBV30
d_gene: -
abundance: -
j_gene: TRBJ2-7
CDR3aa: CARSRGSSYEQYF
CDR3nt: TGTGCCCGAAGCAGGGGAAGCTCCTACGAGCAGTACTTC

v_gene: TRBV7-9
d_gene: TRBD1
abundance: -
j_gene: TRBJ2-1
CDR3aa: CASSSTGTGPDNEQFF
CDR3nt: TGTGCCAGCAGTTCGACCGGGACAGGGCCCGACAATGAGCAGTTCTTC

v_gene: TRBV7-2
d_gene: -
abundance: few
j_gene: TRBJ2-3
CDR3aa: CASSLLGLVSNADTQYF
CDR3nt: TGTGCCAGCAGCTTACTTGGTCTCGTGTCTAATGCAGATACGCAGTATTTT

v_gene: TRBV4-3
d_gene: -
abundance: -
j_gene: TRBJ2-3
CDR3aa: CASSQGGPSTDTQYF
CDR3nt: TGCGCCAGCAGCCAAGGCGGGCCTAGCACAGATACGCAGTATTTT

v_gene: TRBV29-1
d_gene: TRBD1
abundance: few
j_gene: TRBJ2-7
CDR3aa: CSVRTGGGYEQYF
CDR3nt: TGCAGCGTCAGGACAGGGGGTGGCTACGAGCAGTACTTC

v_gene: TRBV28
d_gene: -
abundance: -
j_gene: TRBJ2-3
CDR3aa: CASSTYGAMSTDTQYF
CDR3nt: TGTGCCAGCTCAACGTATGGAGCGATGAGCACAGATACGCAGTATTTT

v_gene: TRBV29-1
d_gene: TRBD1
abundance: many
j_gene: TRBJ2-3
CDR3aa: CSGGQGDTQYF
CDR3nt: TGCAGCGGGGGACAGGGAGATACGCAGTATTTT

v_gene: TRBV7-2
d_gene: -
abundance: -
j_gene: TRBJ1-2
CDR3aa: CASSFRGPTTGPGYTF
CDR3nt: TGTGCCAGCAGCTTCAGGGGCCCTACTACAGGGCCAGGCTACACCTTC

v_gene: TRBV16
d_gene: TRBD1
abundance: -
j_gene: TRBJ1-4
CDR3aa: CASSLDRVNEKLFF
CDR3nt: TGTGCCAGCAGCCTGGACAGGGTTAATGAAAAACTGTTTTTT

v_gene: TRBV7-9
d_gene: -
abundance: few
j_gene: TRBJ2-3
CDR3aa: CASSLRPGRGTDTQYF
CDR3nt: TGTGCCAGCAGCTTACGCCCGGGCCGAGGGACAGATACGCAGTATTTT

v_gene: TRBV15
d_gene: TRBD1
abundance: -
j_gene: TRBJ1-1
CDR3aa: CATSSQGAGMNTEAFF
CDR3nt: TGTGCCACCAGCAGCCAGGGGGCGGGTATGAACACTGAAGCTTTCTTT

v_gene: TRBV5-4
d_gene: TRBD2
abundance: -
j_gene: TRBJ2-7
CDR3aa: CASSLGSGSLREQYF
CDR3nt: TGTGCCAGCAGCTTGGGAAGCGGGAGCCTTCGCGAGCAGTACTTC

v_gene: TRBV30
d_gene: -
abundance: -
j_gene: TRBJ1-2
CDR3aa: CAWSLRRGGYTF
CDR3nt: TGTGCCTGGAGTCTTCGAAGAGGTGGCTACACCTTC

v_gene: TRBV9
d_gene: TRBD2
abundance: few
j_gene: TRBJ2-1
CDR3aa: CASSGLAHSYNEQFF
CDR3nt: TGTGCCAGCAGCGGACTAGCTCACTCCTACAATGAGCAGTTCTTC

v_gene: TRBV5-6
d_gene: -
abundance: few
j_gene: TRBJ2-5
CDR3aa: CASSLAGLAFQETQYF
CDR3nt: TGTGCCAGCAGCTTGGCGGGTTTGGCGTTTCAAGAGACCCAGTACTTC

v_gene: TRBV4-2
d_gene: TRBD2
abundance: few
j_gene: TRBJ2-4
CDR3aa: CASSQVVGRTLAKNIQYF
CDR3nt: TGTGCCAGCAGCCAAGTTGTCGGGAGGACCCTAGCCAAAAACATTCAGTACTTC

v_gene: TRBV4-1
d_gene: -
abundance: -
j_gene: TRBJ1-6
CDR3aa: CASSQRSGKLSYNSPLHF
CDR3nt: TGCGCCAGCTCACAACGATCAGGGAAACTCTCCTATAATTCACCCCTCCACTTT

v_gene: TRBV25-1
d_gene: -
abundance: few
j_gene: TRBJ2-5
CDR3aa: CASSESGVQETQYF
CDR3nt: TGTGCCAGCAGTGAATCCGGAGTCCAAGAGACCCAGTACTTC

v_gene: TRBV7-2
d_gene: TRBD2
abundance: -
j_gene: TRBJ2-7
CDR3aa: CASSIGLAGGYEQYF
CDR3nt: TGTGCCAGCAGTATCGGACTAGCGGGAGGGTACGAGCAGTACTTC

v_gene: TRBV5-1
d_gene: TRBD2
abundance: few
j_gene: TRBJ2-5
CDR3aa: CASSLDGRLAGVGETQYF
CDR3nt: TGCGCCAGCAGCTTGGATGGGAGACTAGCGGGAGTAGGAGAGACCCAGTACTTC

v_gene: TRBV29-1
d_gene: TRBD2
abundance: few
j_gene: TRBJ2-5
CDR3aa: CSPEVRSGKKETQYF
CDR3nt: TGCAGCCCGGAAGTAAGGAGCGGGAAAAAAGAGACCCAGTACTTC

v_gene: TRBV5-4
d_gene: TRBD1
abundance: -
j_gene: TRBJ2-7
CDR3aa: CASSSPDRSHEQYF
CDR3nt: TGTGCCAGCAGCTCCCCGGACAGGTCCCACGAGCAGTACTTC

v_gene: TRBV7-2
d_gene: TRBD2
abundance: few
j_gene: TRBJ2-7
CDR3aa: CASSFVGGGDYEQYF
CDR3nt: TGTGCCAGCAGCTTCGTCGGCGGGGGGGACTACGAGCAGTACTTC

v_gene: TRBV10-3
d_gene: -
abundance: -
j_gene: TRBJ1-2
CDR3aa: CAISDSGTGNYGYTF
CDR3nt: TGTGCCATCAGTGATTCTGGGACTGGGAACTATGGCTACACCTTC

v_gene: TRBV4-1
d_gene: -
abundance: few
j_gene: TRBJ2-5
CDR3aa: CASSHGLFQETQYF
CDR3nt: TGCGCCAGCAGCCACGGACTATTCCAAGAGACCCAGTACTTC

v_gene: TRBV28
d_gene: TRBD2
abundance: -
j_gene: TRBJ2-7
CDR3aa: CASGRGYEQYF
CDR3nt: TGTGCCAGCGGGAGGGGCTACGAGCAGTACTTC

v_gene: TRBV2
d_gene: TRBD2
abundance: -
j_gene: TRBJ2-1
CDR3aa: CASSGGLGSYDEQFF
CDR3nt: TGTGCCAGCAGTGGAGGACTAGGTTCTTATGATGAGCAGTTCTTC

v_gene: TRBV9
d_gene: TRBD2
abundance: -
j_gene: TRBJ2-6
CDR3aa: CASSVGLAGGSSGANVLTF
CDR3nt: TGTGCCAGCAGCGTAGGACTAGCGGGGGGGAGCTCTGGGGCCAACGTCCTGACTTTC

v_gene: TRBV27
d_gene: -
abundance: -
j_gene: TRBJ1-5
CDR3aa: CASSLSISGSGNQPQHF
CDR3nt: TGTGCCAGCAGTTTGAGTATATCGGGGTCGGGCAATCAGCCCCAGCATTTT

v_gene: TRBV27
d_gene: TRBD2
abundance: few
j_gene: TRBJ2-1
CDR3aa: CASSLYALSGSGNEQFF
CDR3nt: TGTGCCAGCAGTCTCTATGCCCTTAGCGGGAGCGGGAATGAGCAGTTCTTC

v_gene: TRBV10-3
d_gene: TRBD2
abundance: few
j_gene: TRBJ2-1
CDR3aa: CAISEKLASSYNEQFF
CDR3nt: TGTGCCATCAGCGAAAAACTAGCGAGCTCCTACAATGAGCAGTTCTTC

v_gene: TRBV4-1
d_gene: -
abundance: few
j_gene: TRBJ2-1
CDR3aa: CASTSRDKGYNEQFF
CDR3nt: TGCGCCAGCACCTCTCGGGATAAGGGCTACAATGAGCAGTTCTTC

v_gene: TRBV28
d_gene: TRBD1
abundance: -
j_gene: TRBJ2-7
CDR3aa: CASRGQSLNF
CDR3nt: TGTGCCAGCAGGGGACAGAGTCTAAACTTC

v_gene: TRBV7-9
d_gene: TRBD1
abundance: -
j_gene: TRBJ2-7
CDR3aa: CASSPGQGGFDEQYF
CDR3nt: TGTGCCAGCAGCCCGGGACAGGGTGGATTCGACGAGCAGTACTTC

v_gene: TRBV10-3
d_gene: TRBD1
abundance: -
j_gene: TRBJ2-7
CDR3aa: CAISLGQGAHEQYF
CDR3nt: TGTGCCATCAGTTTAGGACAGGGGGCCCACGAGCAGTACTTC

v_gene: TRBV4-3
d_gene: -
abundance: -
j_gene: TRBJ1-2
CDR3aa: CASSQGGQSYYGYTF
CDR3nt: TGCGCCAGCAGCCAAGGGGGACAATCGTACTATGGCTACACCTTC

v_gene: TRBV28
d_gene: TRBD2
abundance: -
j_gene: TRBJ2-5
CDR3aa: CASSLRLAGTQETQYF
CDR3nt: TGTGCCAGCAGTCTACGACTAGCGGGAACCCAAGAGACCCAGTACTTC

v_gene: TRBV29-1
d_gene: TRBD1
abundance: -
j_gene: TRBJ1-5
CDR3aa: CSVRTGISNQPQHF
CDR3nt: TGCAGCGTCCGGACAGGAATTAGCAATCAGCCCCAGCATTTT

v_gene: TRBV13
d_gene: TRBD2
abundance: few
j_gene: TRBJ2-7
CDR3aa: CASSLLAGGYTYEQYF
CDR3nt: TGTGCCAGCAGCTTACTAGCGGGAGGGTATACCTACGAGCAGTACTTC